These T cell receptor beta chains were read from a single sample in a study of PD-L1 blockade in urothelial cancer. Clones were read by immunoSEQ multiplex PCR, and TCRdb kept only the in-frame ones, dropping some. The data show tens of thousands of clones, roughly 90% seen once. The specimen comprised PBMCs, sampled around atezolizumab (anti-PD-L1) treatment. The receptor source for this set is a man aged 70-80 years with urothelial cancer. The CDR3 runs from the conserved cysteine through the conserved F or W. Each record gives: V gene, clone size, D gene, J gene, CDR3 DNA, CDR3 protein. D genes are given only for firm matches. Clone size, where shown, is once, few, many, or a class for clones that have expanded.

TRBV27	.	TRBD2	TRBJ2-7	TGTGCCAGCAGTTCCGGGACTAGCGGTTACGAGCAGTACTTC	CASSSGTSGYEQYF
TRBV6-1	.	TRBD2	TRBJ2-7	TGTGCCAGCACCGGTAAAAGCGGGAGCTCCTACGAGCAGTACTTC	CASTGKSGSSYEQYF
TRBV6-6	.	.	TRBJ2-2	TGTGCCAGCACACCGGAGAATCGGTGGACCGGGGAGCTGTTTTTT	CASTPENRWTGELFF
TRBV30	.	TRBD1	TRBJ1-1	TGTGCCTGGAGCCCGGGACAGGGGGCGTCTGAAGCTTTCTTT	CAWSPGQGASEAFF
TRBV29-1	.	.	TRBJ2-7	TGCAGCGTCCGAAAGGCAGGGGCCCACGAGCAGTACTTC	CSVRKAGAHEQYF
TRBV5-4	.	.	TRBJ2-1	TGTGCCAGCAGCCGCCCCGGGGGTGAGCAGTTCTTC	CASSRPGGEQFF
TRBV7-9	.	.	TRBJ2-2	TGTGCCAGCAGGGCACAGGGCAACACCGGGGAGCTGTTTTTT	CASRAQGNTGELFF
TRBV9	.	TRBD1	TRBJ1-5	TGTGCCAGCAGCCGGGGACAGGGTGGGAGTCAGCCCCAGCATTTT	CASSRGQGGSQPQHF
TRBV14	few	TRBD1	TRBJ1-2	TGTGCCAGCAGCCGCAGACAGGGGAACTATGGCTACACCTTC	CASSRRQGNYGYTF
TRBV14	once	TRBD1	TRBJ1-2	TGTGCCAGCAGCCAAGTTACAGGGGGCGGCTACACCTTC	CASSQVTGGGYTF
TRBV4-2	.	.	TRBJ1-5	TGTGCCAGCAGCCAAGACCCGGATCAGCCCCAGCATTTT	CASSQDPDQPQHF
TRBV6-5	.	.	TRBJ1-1	TGTGCCAGCAGTTTGCCGGGATACACTGAAGCTTTCTTT	CASSLPGYTEAFF
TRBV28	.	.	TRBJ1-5	TGTGCCAGCAGTTTTTCCCTTAGGGCAGGGGGCAATCAGCCCCAGCATTTT	CASSFSLRAGGNQPQHF
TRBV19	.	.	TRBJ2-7	TGTGCCAGTAGAATGGCGAGAGGTCCCTACGAGCAGTACTTC	CASRMARGPYEQYF
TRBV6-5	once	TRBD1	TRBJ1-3	TGTGCCAGCAGTTACCGCGGGACAGATGGAAACACCATATATTTT	CASSYRGTDGNTIYF
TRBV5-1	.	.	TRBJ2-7	TGCGCCAGCAGCTTGCCATCTAACTCCTACGAGCAGTACTTC	CASSLPSNSYEQYF
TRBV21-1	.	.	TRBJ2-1	TGTGCCAGCAGCAAAGTGTCTAGCGGGAGGTTGGATGAGCAGTTCTTC	CASSKVSSGRLDEQFF
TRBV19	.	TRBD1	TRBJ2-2	TGTGCCAGTCGAACCAGGGGGTTAAGTCTAGGCGGGGAGCTGTTTTTT	CASRTRGLSLGGELFF
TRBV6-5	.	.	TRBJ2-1	TGTGCCAGCAGTCTTAGGGGGAGCTCCTACAATGAGCAGTTCTTC	CASSLRGSSYNEQFF
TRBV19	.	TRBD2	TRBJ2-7	TGTGCCAGTATGGGGACAGGGGGTATTCGGACTAGCGGGAGACCCTACGAGCAGTACTTC	CASMGTGGIRTSGRPYEQYF
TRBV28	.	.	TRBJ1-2	TGTGCCAGCAGTTTCCTCACAGGAGCGGGTGGCTACACCTTC	CASSFLTGAGGYTF
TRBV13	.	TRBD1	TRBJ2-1	TGTGCCAGCAGCACTTGGACAGGGAGAAGGACCTACAATGAGCAGTTCTTC	CASSTWTGRRTYNEQFF
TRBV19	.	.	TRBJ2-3	TGTGCCAGTAGTTGGCCTTCCACAGATACGCAGTATTTT	CASSWPSTDTQYF
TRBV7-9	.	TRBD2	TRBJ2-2	TGTGCCAGCAGCAAAGGACTAGCGGGCGACACCGGGGAGCTGTTTTTT	CASSKGLAGDTGELFF
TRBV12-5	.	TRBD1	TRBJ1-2	TGTGCTAGTGGTTTCCCTAAGTTAAGACCCGGGACAGGGGAGGACTATGGCTACACCTTC	CASGFPKLRPGTGEDYGYTF
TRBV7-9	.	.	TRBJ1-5	TGTGCCAGTAGCGACAGCTCCAATCAGCCCCAGCATTTT	CASSDSSNQPQHF
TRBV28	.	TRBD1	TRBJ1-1	TGTGCCAGCAGTTTGACAGGGGGCACTGAAGCTTTCTTT	CASSLTGGTEAFF
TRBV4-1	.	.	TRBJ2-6	TGCGCCAGCAGCCCGGGTCCACCCACGAACGTCCTGACTTTC	CASSPGPPTNVLTF
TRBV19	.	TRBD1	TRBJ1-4	TGTGCCAGTAGTGTCGGGACAGAAAATGAAAAACTGTTTTTT	CASSVGTENEKLFF
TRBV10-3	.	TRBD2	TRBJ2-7	TGTGCCATCAGTGGCCTAGCGGGAGCTTCCCCCGCGAGGGAGCAGTACTTC	CAISGLAGASPAREQYF
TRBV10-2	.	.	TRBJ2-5	TGCGCCAGCAGAAGAGGAGTACAAGAGACCCAGTACTTC	CASRRGVQETQYF
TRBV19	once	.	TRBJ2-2	TGTGCCAGCACAGATTTGACGAACACCGGGGAGCTGTTTTTT	CASTDLTNTGELFF
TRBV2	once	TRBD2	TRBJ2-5	TGTGCCAGCAGTGCGATGACTAGCCGGACGGAGACCCAGTACTTC	CASSAMTSRTETQYF
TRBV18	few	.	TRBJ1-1	TGTGCCAGCTCACCACTCGCGACAGCCAACACTGAAGCTTTCTTT	CASSPLATANTEAFF
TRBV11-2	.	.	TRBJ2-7	TGTGCCAGCAGCTTAATAGGGGCAGCGTCCTACGAGCAGTACTTC	CASSLIGAASYEQYF
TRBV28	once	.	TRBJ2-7	TGTGCCAGCACCAGGTTGGGGGGTTCCTACGAGCAGTACTTC	CASTRLGGSYEQYF
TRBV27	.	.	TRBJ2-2	TGTGCCAGCAGCGCGAACACCGGGGAGCTGTTTTTT	CASSANTGELFF
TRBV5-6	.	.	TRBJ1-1	TGTGCCAGCAGCTTGGACGGGGGGCGGCGGGGATGGGATGGAGCTTTCTTT	CASSLDGGRRGWDGAFF
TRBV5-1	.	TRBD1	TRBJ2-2	TGCGCCAGCAGGCGGGACAGGGGTGGCACCGGGGAGCTGTTTTTT	CASRRDRGGTGELFF
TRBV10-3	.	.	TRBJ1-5	TGTGCCATCAGTGCAGCCAGGGGCAATCAGCCCCAGCATTTT	CAISAARGNQPQHF
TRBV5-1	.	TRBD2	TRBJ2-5	TGCGCCAGCAGCCCGGCCCCGGCGGGGGGGCAAGAGACCCAGTACTTC	CASSPAPAGGQETQYF
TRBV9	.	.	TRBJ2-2	TGTGCCAGCAGCGTAGCTGGAGGGGGCGCCGGCACCGGGGAGCTGTTTTTT	CASSVAGGGAGTGELFF
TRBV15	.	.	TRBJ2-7	TGTGCCACCAGCAGGTCGGTAGGGCAAGGGGACTACGAGCAGTACTTC	CATSRSVGQGDYEQYF
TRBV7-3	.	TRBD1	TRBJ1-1	TGTGCCAGCAGCTCGGACAGGGGGAACACTGAAGCTTTCTTT	CASSSDRGNTEAFF
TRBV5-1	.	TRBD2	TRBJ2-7	TGCGCCAGCAGCTTGGGACTAGCGGGTCCAAGCTCCTACGAGCAGTACTTC	CASSLGLAGPSSYEQYF
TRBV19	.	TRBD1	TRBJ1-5	TGTGCCAGTAGTCAAGGACAGGGTTATAGCAATCAGCCCCAGCATTTT	CASSQGQGYSNQPQHF
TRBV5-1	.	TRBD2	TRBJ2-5	TGCGCCAGCTCGCGGGAGAGCCAAGAGACCCAGTACTTC	CASSRESQETQYF